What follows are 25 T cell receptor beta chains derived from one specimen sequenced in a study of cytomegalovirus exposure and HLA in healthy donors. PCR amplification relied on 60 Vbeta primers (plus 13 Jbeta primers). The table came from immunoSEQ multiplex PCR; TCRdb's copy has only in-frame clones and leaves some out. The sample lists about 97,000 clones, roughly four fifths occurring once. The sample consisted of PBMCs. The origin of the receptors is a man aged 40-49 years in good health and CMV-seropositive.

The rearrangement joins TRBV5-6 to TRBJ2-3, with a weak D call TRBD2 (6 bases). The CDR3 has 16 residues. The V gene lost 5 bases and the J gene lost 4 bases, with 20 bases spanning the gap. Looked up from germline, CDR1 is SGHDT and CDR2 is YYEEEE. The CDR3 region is CASRFRLDGNADTQYF. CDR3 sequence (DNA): TGTGCCAGCAGGTTTCGACTAGACGGTAACGCAGATACGCAGTATTTT. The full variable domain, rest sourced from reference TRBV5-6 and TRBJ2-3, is DAGVTQSPTHLIKTRGQQVTLRCSPKSGHDTVSWYQQALGQGPQFIFQYYEEEERQRGNFPDRFSGHQFPNYSSELNVNALLLGDSALYLCASRFRLDGNADTQYFGPGTRLTVL.

Here the CDR3 DNA reads TGTGCCAGCAGCGTAGGTAACAGGGGGCTACAAGAGACCCAGTACTTC. Translating it yields CASSVGNRGLQETQYF. The chain recombines TRBV9 with TRBJ2-5, with TRBD1 matching 9 bases. Germline V gives CDR1 SGDLS, CDR2 YYNGEE. The CDR3 is 16 amino acids. V shed 0 bases and J 2 bases; nucleotides not matched to a gene: 5.

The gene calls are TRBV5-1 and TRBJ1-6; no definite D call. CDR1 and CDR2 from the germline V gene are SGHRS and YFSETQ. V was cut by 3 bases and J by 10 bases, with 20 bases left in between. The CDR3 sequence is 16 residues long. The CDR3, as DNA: TGCGCCAGCAGCTATACATTTCCCGGGGTAGAATCACCCCTCCACTTT. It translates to CASSYTFPGVESPLHF.

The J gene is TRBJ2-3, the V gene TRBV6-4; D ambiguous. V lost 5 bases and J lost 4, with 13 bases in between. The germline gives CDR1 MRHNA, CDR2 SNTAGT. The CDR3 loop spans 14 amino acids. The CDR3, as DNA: TGTGCCAGCAGTAGCCAGAGGAACTCAGATACGCAGTATTTT. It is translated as CASSSQRNSDTQYF.

This CDR3 is CASSLVGGSSYEQYF. CDR3 sequence (DNA): TGTGCCAGCAGCTTGGTGGGGGGGAGCTCCTACGAGCAGTACTTC. The J gene is TRBJ2-7, the V gene TRBV5-4; TRBD2 aligns across 7 bases. With V trimmed by 0 bases and J by 0 bases, 3 bases remained unmatched. This CDR3 contains 15 residues. Looked up from germline, CDR1 is SGHNT and CDR2 is YYREEE (reference sequence).

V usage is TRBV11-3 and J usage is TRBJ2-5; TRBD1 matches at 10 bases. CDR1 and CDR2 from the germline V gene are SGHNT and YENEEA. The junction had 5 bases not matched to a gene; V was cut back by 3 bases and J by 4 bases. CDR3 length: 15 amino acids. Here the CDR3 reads CASSFRDRGRETQYF. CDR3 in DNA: TGTGCCAGCAGCTTTCGGGACAGGGGACGAGAGACCCAGTACTTC. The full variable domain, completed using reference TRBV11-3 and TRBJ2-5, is EAGVVQSPRYKIIEKKQPVAFWCNPISGHNTLYWYLQNLGQGPELLIRYENEEAVDDSQLPKDRFSAERLKGVDSTLKIQPAELGDSAVYLCASSFRDRGRETQYFGPGTRLLVL.

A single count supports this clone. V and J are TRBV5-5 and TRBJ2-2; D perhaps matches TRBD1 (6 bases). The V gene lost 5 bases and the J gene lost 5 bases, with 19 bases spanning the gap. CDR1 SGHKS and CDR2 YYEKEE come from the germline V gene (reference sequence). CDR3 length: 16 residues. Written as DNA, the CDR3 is TGTGCCAGCAGTTGGGCCCAGGGGAGAGGGACCGGGGAGCTGTTTTTT. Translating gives CASSWAQGRGTGELFF.

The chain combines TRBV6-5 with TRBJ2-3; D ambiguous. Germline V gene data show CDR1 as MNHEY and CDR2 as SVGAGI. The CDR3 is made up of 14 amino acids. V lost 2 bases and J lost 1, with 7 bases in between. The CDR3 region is CASSYVSRTDTQYF. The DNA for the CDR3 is TGTGCCAGCAGTTACGTATCCCGCACAGATACGCAGTATTTT.

This CDR3 reads CASSIWGSVDTEAFF. The CDR3 DNA follows: TGTGCCAGTAGTATTTGGGGCTCGGTGGACACTGAAGCTTTCTTT. The V gene is TRBV19, the J gene TRBJ1-1; D perhaps matches TRBD1 (5 bases). Germline V lookup: CDR1 LNHDA, CDR2 SQIVND (reference sequence). The V and J ends lost 3 bases and 3 bases respectively, with 14 bases between them. The CDR3 runs 15 residues.

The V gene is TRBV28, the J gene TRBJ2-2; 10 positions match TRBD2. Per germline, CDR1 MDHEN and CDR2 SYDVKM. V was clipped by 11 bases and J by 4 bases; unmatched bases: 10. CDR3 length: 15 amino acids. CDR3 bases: TGTGCCTCCTCAACGGCTAGCGGGAGCACCGGGGAGCTGTTTTTT. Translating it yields CASSTASGSTGELFF.

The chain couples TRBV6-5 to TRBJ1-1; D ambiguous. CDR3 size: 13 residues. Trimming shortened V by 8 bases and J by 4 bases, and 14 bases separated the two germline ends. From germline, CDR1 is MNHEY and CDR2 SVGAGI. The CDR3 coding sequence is TGTGCCAGCTATCGAACAGCGGGCACTGAAGCTTTCTTT. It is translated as CASYRTAGTEAFF.

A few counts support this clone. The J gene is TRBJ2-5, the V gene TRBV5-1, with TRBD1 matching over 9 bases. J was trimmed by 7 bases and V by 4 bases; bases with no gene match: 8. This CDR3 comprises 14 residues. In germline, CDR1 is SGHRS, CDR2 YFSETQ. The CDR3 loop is CASSPLDRGGTQYF. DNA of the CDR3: TGCGCCAGCAGCCCGTTGGACAGGGGTGGGACCCAGTACTTC. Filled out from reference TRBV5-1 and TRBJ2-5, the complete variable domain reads KAGVTQTPRYLIKTRGQQVTLSCSPISGHRSVSWYQQTPGQGLQFLFEYFSETQRNKGNFPGRFSGRQFSNSRSEMNVSTLELGDSALYLCASSPLDRGGTQYFGPGTRLLVL.

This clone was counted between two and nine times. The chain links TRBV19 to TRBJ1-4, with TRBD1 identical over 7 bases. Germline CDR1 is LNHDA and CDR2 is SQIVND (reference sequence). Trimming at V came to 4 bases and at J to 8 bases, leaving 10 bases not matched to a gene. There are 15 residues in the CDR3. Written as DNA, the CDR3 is TGTGCCAGTAGTAGGGACAGCTTTGGATACGAAAAACTGTTTTTT. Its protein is CASSRDSFGYEKLFF.

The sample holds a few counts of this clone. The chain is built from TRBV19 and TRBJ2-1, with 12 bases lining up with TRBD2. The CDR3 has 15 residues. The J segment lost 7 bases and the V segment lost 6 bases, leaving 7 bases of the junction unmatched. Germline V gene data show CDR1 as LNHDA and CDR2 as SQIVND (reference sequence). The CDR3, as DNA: TGTGCCAGTAGGCCTAGCGGGAGGGCATTGAATGAGCAGTTCTTC. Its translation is CASRPSGRALNEQFF.

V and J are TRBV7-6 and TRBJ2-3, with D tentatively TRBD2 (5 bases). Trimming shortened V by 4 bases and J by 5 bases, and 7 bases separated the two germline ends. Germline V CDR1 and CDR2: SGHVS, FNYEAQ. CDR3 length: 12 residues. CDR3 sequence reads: CASSSSGDTQYF. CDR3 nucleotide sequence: TGTGCCAGCAGCTCCAGCGGAGATACGCAGTATTTT.

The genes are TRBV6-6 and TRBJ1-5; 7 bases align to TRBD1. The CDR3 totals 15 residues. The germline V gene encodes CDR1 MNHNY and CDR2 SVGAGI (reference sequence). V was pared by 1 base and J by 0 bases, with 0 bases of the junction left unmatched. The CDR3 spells CASSYYRGSNQPQHF. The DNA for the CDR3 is TGTGCCAGCAGTTACTACAGGGGTAGCAATCAGCCCCAGCATTTT.

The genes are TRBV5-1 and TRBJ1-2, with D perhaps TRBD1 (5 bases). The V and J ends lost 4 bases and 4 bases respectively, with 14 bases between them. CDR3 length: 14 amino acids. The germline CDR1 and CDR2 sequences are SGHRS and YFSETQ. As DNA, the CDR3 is TGCGCCAGCAGCCCGGTGGGGGGAGCCTATGGCTACACCTTC. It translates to CASSPVGGAYGYTF. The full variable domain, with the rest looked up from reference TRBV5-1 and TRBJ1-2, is KAGVTQTPRYLIKTRGQQVTLSCSPISGHRSVSWYQQTPGQGLQFLFEYFSETQRNKGNFPGRFSGRQFSNSRSEMNVSTLELGDSALYLCASSPVGGAYGYTFGSGTRLTVV.

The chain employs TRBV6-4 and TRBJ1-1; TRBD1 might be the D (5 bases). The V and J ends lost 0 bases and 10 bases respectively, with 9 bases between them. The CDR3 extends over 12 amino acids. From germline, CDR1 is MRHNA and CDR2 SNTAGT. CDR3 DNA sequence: TGTGCCAGCAGTGACTCGGGAGGGGCAGCTTTCTTT. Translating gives CASSDSGGAAFF.

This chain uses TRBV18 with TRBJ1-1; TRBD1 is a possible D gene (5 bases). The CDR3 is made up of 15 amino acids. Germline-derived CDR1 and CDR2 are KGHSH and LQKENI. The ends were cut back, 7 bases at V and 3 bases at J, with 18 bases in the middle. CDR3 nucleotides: TGTGCCAGCTGCCCAACCAGGGCGGTGGACACTGAAGCTTTCTTT. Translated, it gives CASCPTRAVDTEAFF.

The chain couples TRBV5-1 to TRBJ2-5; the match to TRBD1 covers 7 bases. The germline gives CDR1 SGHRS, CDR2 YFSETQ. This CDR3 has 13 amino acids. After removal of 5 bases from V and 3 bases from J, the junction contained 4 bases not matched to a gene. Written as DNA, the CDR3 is TGCGCCAGCAGATCGGGACAGAAAGAGACCCAGTACTTC. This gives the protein CASRSGQKETQYF.

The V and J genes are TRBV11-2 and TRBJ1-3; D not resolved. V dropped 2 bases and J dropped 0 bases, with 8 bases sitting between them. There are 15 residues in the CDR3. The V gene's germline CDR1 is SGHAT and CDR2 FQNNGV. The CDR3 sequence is CASSLTPGSGNTIYF. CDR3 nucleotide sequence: TGTGCCAGCAGCTTAACACCTGGCTCTGGAAACACCATATATTTT.

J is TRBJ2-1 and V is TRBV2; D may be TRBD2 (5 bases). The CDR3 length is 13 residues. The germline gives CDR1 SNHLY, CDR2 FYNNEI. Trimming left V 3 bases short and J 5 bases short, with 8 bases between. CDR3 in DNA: TGTGCCAGCAGTGAGGACTCAGACAATGAGCAGTTCTTC. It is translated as CASSEDSDNEQFF.

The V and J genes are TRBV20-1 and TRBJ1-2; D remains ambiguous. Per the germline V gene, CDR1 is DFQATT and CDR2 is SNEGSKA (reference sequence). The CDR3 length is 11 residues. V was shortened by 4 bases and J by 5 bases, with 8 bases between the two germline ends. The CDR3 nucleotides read TGCAGTGCTACCGAGGGATATGGCTACACCTTC. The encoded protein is CSATEGYGYTF.

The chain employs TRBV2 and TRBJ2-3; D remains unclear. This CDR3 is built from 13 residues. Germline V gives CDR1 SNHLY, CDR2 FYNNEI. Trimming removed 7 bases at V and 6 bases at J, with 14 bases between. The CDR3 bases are TGTGCCAGCATGGTGGGCTTCAGTGATACGCAGTATTTT. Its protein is CASMVGFSDTQYF.

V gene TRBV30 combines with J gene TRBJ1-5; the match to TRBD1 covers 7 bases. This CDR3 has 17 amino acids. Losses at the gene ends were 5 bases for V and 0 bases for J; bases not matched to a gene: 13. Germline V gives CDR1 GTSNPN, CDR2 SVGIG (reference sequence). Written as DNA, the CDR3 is TGTGCCTGGTCTGGGACAGACCTTAAACTTAGCAATCAGCCCCAGCATTTT. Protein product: CAWSGTDLKLSNQPQHF.